This is a list of T cell receptor beta chains from one sample in a study of regulatory T cells in long-lasting Graves disease. TCRdb analysed the multiplex PCR reads with MiXCR anew, one entry per CDR3 protein. Of roughly 510,000 distinct CDR3 sequences listed, about 16% are singletons. The same specimen was also included in a second study, on T cells in Graves' hyperthyroidism and ophthalmopathy.

Source: peripheral blood mononuclear cells (PBMCs), taken at new diagnosis, from a patient treated with antithyroid drugs. The receptors here all came from a man younger than 35 with Graves disease. Each CDR3 is given with its conserved first and last residue. A D gene is named only where the DNA matches it firmly. Size values are once, few and many counts, or a class for expanded clones, and some rows have none.

j_gene	abundance	d_gene	v_gene	CDR3nt	CDR3aa
TRBJ2-5	NA	TRBD2	TRBV20-1	TGCAGTGCTAGAGGTGGAACTAGCGGGGATTACCAAGAGACCCAGTACTTC	CSARGGTSGDYQETQYF
TRBJ2-3	NA	NA	TRBV5-5	TGTGCCAGCAGTACAGGACAAACCACAGATACGCAGTATTTT	CASSTGQTTDTQYF
TRBJ2-2	few	TRBD2	TRBV27	TGTGCCAGTCGACAGGCGGGAGGTTCAGGGGAGCTGTTTTTT	CASRQAGGSGELFF
TRBJ2-3	many	NA	TRBV11-3	TGTGCCAGCAGCTACAGGACCAACACAGATACGCAGTATTTT	CASSYRTNTDTQYF
TRBJ2-7	NA	NA	TRBV7-2	TGTGCCAGCAGCCTCCGGGCAAGCGGCCCCCCCACTCGTGAGCAGTACTTC	CASSLRASGPPTREQYF
TRBJ2-7	NA	NA	TRBV19	TGTGCCAGTAGTACGCCGGGACGGACGTACGAGCAGTACTTC	CASSTPGRTYEQYF
TRBJ1-1	NA	NA	TRBV18	TGTGCCAGCTCACCACGAACAGAAGGAACGAACACTGAAGCTTTCTTT	CASSPRTEGTNTEAFF
TRBJ2-5	NA	NA	TRBV9	TGTGCCAGCAGCACATCAAACAGGCAAGAGACCCAGTACTTC	CASSTSNRQETQYF
TRBJ1-1	NA	NA	TRBV9	TGTGCCAGCAGCGTAGCTGTAATGCCCGCCACTGAAGCTTTCTTT	CASSVAVMPATEAFF
TRBJ1-5	few	NA	TRBV7-2	TGTGCCAGCAGCTCCCTAGTCGGGGGTTCTAGCAATCAGCCCCAGCATTTT	CASSSLVGGSSNQPQHF
TRBJ2-5	many	TRBD2	TRBV28	TGTGCCAGCAGTTTTCCCCATGTTTATACTAGCGGGATACAAGAGACCCAGTACTTC	CASSFPHVYTSGIQETQYF
TRBJ1-4	few	NA	TRBV3-1	TGTGCCAGCAGCCAACAGGGCCTATTTGCAACTAATGAAAAACTGTTTTTT	CASSQQGLFATNEKLFF
TRBJ2-4	few	NA	TRBV28	TGTGCCAGCAGTTTGGGCGGCGAGGTAGCCAAAAACATTCAGTACTTC	CASSLGGEVAKNIQYF
TRBJ1-4	many	NA	TRBV5-1	TGCGCCAGCAGCCCGGACCAAGGTTGGGGTAATGAAAAACTGTTTTTT	CASSPDQGWGNEKLFF
TRBJ2-1	NA	TRBD2	TRBV25-1	TGTGCCAGCAGTGAATTGGGGAGGGCGGGAGATGACAATGAGCAGTTCTTC	CASSELGRAGDDNEQFF
TRBJ1-1	NA	NA	TRBV19	TGTGCCAGTAGTATAGGATTTAACACTGAAGCTTTCTTT	CASSIGFNTEAFF
TRBJ2-2	medium-sized	NA	TRBV20-1	TGCAGTGCTAGAGAAGGCAGCACCGGGGAGCTGTTTTTT	CSAREGSTGELFF
TRBJ2-5	NA	NA	TRBV12-3/TRBV12-4	TGTGCCAGCACTGATAGGGAGTTGGGCGAGACCCAGTACTTC	CASTDRELGETQYF
TRBJ2-1	many	NA	TRBV20-1	TGCAGTGCTAGAGTCCGGTTCCCCCTGGGTTACAATGAGCAGTTCTTC	CSARVRFPLGYNEQFF
TRBJ1-2	many	NA	TRBV12-3/TRBV12-4	TGTGCCAGCAGTTTATCGAGACAGATTCTAGAGGTCTATGGCTACACCTTC	CASSLSRQILEVYGYTF
TRBJ2-1	many	TRBD2	TRBV5-1	TGCGCCAGCAGCGCAATAGCGGGAAGCTCCTACAATGAGCAGTTCTTC	CASSAIAGSSYNEQFF
TRBJ2-1	many	NA	TRBV11-2	TGTGCCAGCAGCTTAGTGGTCTCAGGGGCCTACAATGAGCAGTTCTTC	CASSLVVSGAYNEQFF
TRBJ2-5	few	NA	TRBV9	TGTGCCAGCAGCAAGCGGACTGGGGAAACGGGAGAGACCCAGTACTTC	CASSKRTGETGETQYF
TRBJ2-7	NA	TRBD2	TRBV29-1	TGCAGCGTTGACGGGATAGGTACGGGAGGGCCTTACGAGCAGTACTTC	CSVDGIGTGGPYEQYF
TRBJ2-1	few	NA	TRBV5-1	TGCGCCAGCAGCTTTGACAGGACTGTGTACAATGAGCAGTTCTTC	CASSFDRTVYNEQFF
TRBJ2-5	many	NA	TRBV11-2	TGTGCCAGAAGAGTAGAGACCCAGTACTTC	CARRVETQYF
TRBJ2-5	many	NA	TRBV15	TGTGCCACCAGCAGAGATTCGGGTATCGAGGCCCAGTACTTC	CATSRDSGIEAQYF
TRBJ1-3	NA	NA	TRBV7-8	TGTGCCACCCTTAATGGAGCCGTCGTGAATTCTGGAAACACCATATATTTT	CATLNGAVVNSGNTIYF
TRBJ2-3	many	TRBD2	TRBV20-1	TGCAGTGCTAGGCCCATAGCCCGCGGGAGGGTGGGTACGCAGTATTTT	CSARPIARGRVGTQYF
TRBJ2-7	NA	TRBD2	TRBV5-1	TGCGCCAGCAGCTTGGCCGCCGGGGGGGCGGGCTACGAGCAGTACTTC	CASSLAAGGAGYEQYF
TRBJ2-1	NA	NA	TRBV9	TGTGCCAGCCAAGACAGCGGTGAGCAGTTCTTC	CASQDSGEQFF
TRBJ2-7	NA	NA	TRBV14	TGTGCCAGCAGCCAAGATATGTACGAGCAGTACTTC	CASSQDMYEQYF
TRBJ2-4	few	NA	TRBV13	TGTGCCAGCAGCTTAGAAAGGGGTTTGAACATTCAGTACTTC	CASSLERGLNIQYF